These 10 T cell receptor beta chains share one sample of origin, sequenced in a study of blood T cell repertoires in COVID-19. Some clones are missing from TCRdb's copy, which holds only in-frame ones; the method was immunoSEQ multiplex PCR. Among under 300,000 clones listed, 87% were seen once. Sequencing was done on a sample of peripheral blood. These receptors were obtained from a man between 60 and 75 years old who had recovered from COVID-19.

The chain employs TRBV5-4 and TRBJ1-6, with D perhaps TRBD1 (5 bases). The CDR3 totals 15 residues. From germline, CDR1 is SGHNT and CDR2 YYREEE (reference sequence). Trimming removed 0 bases at V and 8 bases at J, with 12 bases between. As DNA, the CDR3 is TGTGCCAGCAGCTTGGTTTCGAAAGGGGATTCACCCCTCCACTTT. Its protein is CASSLVSKGDSPLHF.

The chain joins TRBV2 to TRBJ1-4; 7 bases line up with TRBD1. V shed 7 bases, J shed 5 bases, and the junction held 7 bases outside the gene matches. Germline loops: CDR1 SNHLY, CDR2 FYNNEI. CDR3 length: 14 amino acids. The CDR3 region is CASTSQGKNEKLFF. Here the CDR3 DNA reads TGTGCCAGCACTTCACAGGGGAAGAATGAAAAACTGTTTTTT.

The rearrangement uses TRBV30 and TRBJ1-6; possible D gene TRBD1, 6 bases. V lost 3 bases and J lost 7, with 22 bases in between. This CDR3 has 17 residues. Germline-derived CDR1 and CDR2 are GTSNPN and SVGIG (reference sequence). The CDR3 sequence: CAWSDEAVTGSNSPLHF. The DNA of the CDR3 is TGTGCCTGGAGCGATGAGGCGGTCACAGGGTCGAATTCACCCCTCCACTTT.

This clone was detected a few times. Written as DNA, the CDR3 is TGTGCCATCAGTGGGTCCATTGAAGCTTTCTTT. It codes for CAISGSIEAFF. The V gene is TRBV10-3, the J gene TRBJ1-1; unclear D gene. Trimming took off 4 bases at V and 7 bases at J, with 7 bases between the two ends. The length of the CDR3 is 11 residues. Germline CDR1 and CDR2: ENHRY and SYGVKD.

The DNA of the CDR3 is TGTGCCAGCAGCCCCGGAGGAGGAATCGGGGAGCTGTTTTTT. Translating gives CASSPGGGIGELFF. The V call is TRBV7-9, the J call TRBJ2-2, with a possible D match to TRBD2 (5 bases). Germline loops: CDR1 SEHNR, CDR2 FQNEAQ (reference sequence). V was pared by 5 bases and J by 7 bases, with 14 bases between. The CDR3 loop spans 14 amino acids.

This rearrangement joins TRBV5-6 to TRBJ1-5; 7 nucleotides match TRBD1. The CDR3 is made up of 14 amino acids. V was pared by 3 bases and J by 0 bases, with 0 bases of the junction left unmatched. Germline CDR1 is SGHDT and CDR2 is YYEEEE. The CDR3, as DNA: TGTGCCAGCAGCTACAGGGGTAGCAATCAGCCCCAGCATTTT. Protein sequence: CASSYRGSNQPQHF.

The rearrangement links TRBV10-2 to TRBJ2-3; 9 bases line up with TRBD2. CDR1 is WSHSY, CDR2 SAAADI, per germline. This CDR3 region has 15 residues. V lost 3 bases and J lost 5; bases outside the gene matches: 6. CDR3 DNA sequence: TGCGCCAGCAGTGAAATAGGCGGGGGGGTAGATACGCAGTATTTT. Its translation is CASSEIGGGVDTQYF.

The chain uses TRBV2 and TRBJ1-5; tentative D call: TRBD1 (6 bases). V shed 4 bases and J shed 7 bases, with 14 bases lying between them. Germline lookup yields CDR1 SNHLY and CDR2 FYNNEI. The CDR3 is made up of 14 amino acids. CDR3 amino acids: CASSGGSRGQPQHF. The CDR3 bases are TGTGCCAGCAGTGGAGGATCGAGGGGGCAGCCCCAGCATTTT. Filled out from reference TRBV2 and TRBJ1-5, the complete variable domain reads EPEVTQTPSHQVTQMGQEVILRCVPISNHLYFYWYRQILGQKVEFLVSFYNNEISEKSEIFDDQFSVERPDGSNFTLKIRSTKLEDSAMYFCASSGGSRGQPQHFGDGTRLSIL.

The V call is TRBV19, the J call TRBJ1-6, with TRBD1 as a possible D gene (6 bases). Germline assignment: CDR1 LNHDA and CDR2 SQIVND (reference sequence). V shed 7 bases and J shed 4 bases, with 11 bases lying between them. The length of the CDR3 is 14 residues. For the CDR3, the DNA is TGTGCCAGTACCGGGACACTGTATAATTCACCCCTCCACTTT. Protein: CASTGTLYNSPLHF. Supplemented by reference TRBV19 and TRBJ1-6, the full variable domain reads DGGITQSPKYLFRKEGQNVTLSCEQNLNHDAMYWYRQDPGQGLRLIYYSQIVNDFQKGDIAEGYSVSREKKESFPLTVTSAQKNPTAFYLCASTGTLYNSPLHFGNGTRLTVT.

The chain employs TRBV18 and TRBJ2-2; 9 nucleotides match TRBD2. The CDR3 consists of 16 residues. Trimming at V came to 1 base and at J to 3 bases, leaving 3 bases not matched to a gene. Per germline, CDR1 KGHSH and CDR2 LQKENI. The CDR3, as DNA: TGTGCCAGCTCACCACGGGCTAGCGGGGACACCGGGGAGCTGTTTTTT. Translated: CASSPRASGDTGELFF.